Each of the 12 T cell receptor beta chains below was sequenced from the same sample in a study of blood T cell repertoires in COVID-19. Generated by immunoSEQ multiplex PCR, the TCRdb table keeps only in-frame clones and is missing some. The sample includes about 350,000 clones, approximately 89% of them seen just once. The sequenced sample consisted of peripheral blood. The origin of the receptors is an older woman with COVID-19, enrolled during active disease.

The chain has TRBV30 and TRBJ2-5; TRBD2 is a possible D gene (5 bases). With 8 bases removed from V and 5 bases from J, the gap between germline ends came to 18 bases. This CDR3 has 13 residues. Germline V lookup: CDR1 GTSNPN, CDR2 SVGIG (reference sequence). CDR3 in DNA: TGTGCCGCATCAGCGGAGAGTTGGGAGACCCAGTACTTC. Translating gives CAASAESWETQYF.

This chain connects TRBV5-4 to TRBJ2-5; D unresolved. This CDR3 region has 13 residues. CDR1 and CDR2 from the germline V gene are SGHNT and YYREEE (reference sequence). V was pared by 5 bases and J by 1 base, with 9 bases between. CDR3 protein: CASRVAVQETQYF. CDR3 sequence (DNA): TGTGCCAGCAGGGTGGCGGTCCAAGAGACCCAGTACTTC.

The rearrangement joins TRBV2 to TRBJ1-5; D is undetermined. The V end lost 5 bases, the J end lost 3 bases, and 5 bases lay between the germline ends. Germline CDR1 and CDR2: SNHLY and FYNNEI. The CDR3 length is 12 residues. CDR3: CASSLPNQPQHF. CDR3 nucleotide sequence: TGTGCCAGCAGTCTCCCCAATCAGCCCCAGCATTTT.

The chain carries TRBV30 and TRBJ2-5; 8 nucleotides align to TRBD1. With V trimmed by 5 bases and J by 5 bases, 7 bases remained unmatched. From germline, CDR1 is GTSNPN and CDR2 SVGIG (reference sequence). The CDR3 consists of 13 residues. DNA of the CDR3: TGTGCCTGGGGCAGGGGGCTCTTGGAGACCCAGTACTTC. This sequence encodes CAWGRGLLETQYF. Combining the CDR3 with reference TRBV30 and TRBJ2-5 gives the whole variable domain SQTIHQWPATLVQPVGSPLSLECTVEGTSNPNLYWYRQAAGRGLQLLFYSVGIGQISSEVPQNLSASRPQDRQFILSSKKLLLSDSGFYLCAWGRGLLETQYFGPGTRLLVL.

CDR3 nucleotide sequence: TGCAGTGCTCTTTTCTCTGAAGCTTTCTTT. Translating gives CSALFSEAFF. V is TRBV20-1 and J is TRBJ1-1, with unresolved D. The CDR3 extends over 10 amino acids. Germline V gene data show CDR1 as DFQATT and CDR2 as SNEGSKA (reference sequence). V lost 5 bases and J lost 6, with 7 bases in between.

This sequence joins TRBV6-5 and TRBJ2-1, with TRBD2 matching over 7 bases. Trimming took 8 bases from V and 0 from J; bases not matched to a gene: 7. The CDR3 is 15 amino acids. Germline V gene lookup returns CDR1 MNHEY and CDR2 SVGAGI. CDR3 sequence reads: CASAFRGVSYNEQFF. CDR3 DNA sequence: TGTGCCAGCGCATTTCGGGGGGTCTCCTACAATGAGCAGTTCTTC.

This chain links TRBV29-1 with TRBJ1-2, with 7 positions matching TRBD1. Germline values: CDR1 SQVTM, CDR2 ANQGSEA. The V segment lost 6 bases and the J segment 3 bases; nucleotides outside the gene matches: 7. This CDR3 spans 13 amino acids. CDR3 sequence reads: CSVEDRKDYGYTF. CDR3 coding DNA: TGCAGCGTCGAGGACAGGAAGGACTATGGCTACACCTTC.

This clone was seen once. This chain connects TRBV12-3 or TRBV12-4 to TRBJ1-1; 7 bases are shared with TRBD1. V trimming: 6 bases; J trimming: 6 bases; junction bases outside the gene matches: 4. The CDR3 spans 12 residues. Here the CDR3 DNA reads TGTGCCAGCAGGTGGACAGGCTCTGAAGCTTTCTTT. It specifies CASRWTGSEAFF.

The chain is built from TRBV4-1 and TRBJ2-7, with 8 bases that match TRBD2. V shed 0 bases, J shed 3 bases, and the junction held 7 bases outside the gene matches. The CDR3 totals 16 residues. The germline CDR1 and CDR2 sequences are MGHRA and YSYEKL. CDR3 coding DNA: TGCGCCAGCAGCCAAGATTTCGGGACTAGAAGCTACGAGCAGTACTTC. Protein sequence: CASSQDFGTRSYEQYF.

The chain employs TRBV5-8 and TRBJ1-3; D is unresolved. V gave up 2 bases and J gave up 0 bases, with 9 bases separating them. This CDR3 has 15 residues. Germline CDR1 reads SGHTS; CDR2 reads YDEGEE. The CDR3 reads CASSFSRGSGNTIYF. The DNA of the CDR3 is TGTGCCAGCAGCTTTTCGCGGGGCTCTGGAAACACCATATATTTT. Supplemented by reference TRBV5-8 and TRBJ1-3, the full variable domain reads EAGVTQSPTHLIKTRGQQATLRCSPISGHTSVYWYQQALGLGLQFLLWYDEGEERNRGNFPPRFSGRQFPNYSSELNVNALELEDSALYLCASSFSRGSGNTIYFGEGSWLTVV.

J is TRBJ2-5 and V is TRBV5-4; 13 nucleotides agree with TRBD2. CDR1 and CDR2 from the germline V gene are SGHNT and YYREEE (reference sequence). The CDR3 is 17 amino acids. V lost 2 bases and J lost 1; bases outside the gene matches: 5. The CDR3 DNA reads as TGTGCCAGCAGCTTTTTCAGACTAGCGGGGGGCCAAGAGACCCAGTACTTC. This sequence encodes CASSFFRLAGGQETQYF.

This chain joins TRBV9 and TRBJ1-1, with a weak D call TRBD1 (5 bases). The CDR3 runs to 15 residues. Germline-derived CDR1 and CDR2 are SGDLS and YYNGEE. V gave up 3 bases and J gave up 0 bases, with 12 bases separating them. CDR3 nucleotides: TGTGCCAGCAGCGGAGGGGAGGGGTTGAACACTGAAGCTTTCTTT. Protein product: CASSGGEGLNTEAFF. The full variable domain, with the rest looked up from reference TRBV9 and TRBJ1-1, is DSGVTQTPKHLITATGQRVTLRCSPRSGDLSVYWYQQSLDQGLQFLIQYYNGEERAKGNILERFSAQQFPDLHSELNLSSLELGDSALYFCASSGGEGLNTEAFFGQGTRLTVV.